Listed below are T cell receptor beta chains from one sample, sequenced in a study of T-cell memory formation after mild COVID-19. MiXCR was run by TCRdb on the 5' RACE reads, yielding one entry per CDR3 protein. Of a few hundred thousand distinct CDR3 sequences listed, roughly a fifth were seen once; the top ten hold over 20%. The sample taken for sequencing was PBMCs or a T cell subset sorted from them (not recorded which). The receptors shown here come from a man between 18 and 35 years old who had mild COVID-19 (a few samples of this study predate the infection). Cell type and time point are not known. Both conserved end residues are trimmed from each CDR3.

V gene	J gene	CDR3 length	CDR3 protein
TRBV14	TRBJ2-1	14	ATGTGASRGYNEQF
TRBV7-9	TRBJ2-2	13	ASSLGALGTGELF
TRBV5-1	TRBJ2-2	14	ASSLRDRAFTGGLF
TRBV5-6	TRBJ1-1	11	ASSLGHNTEAF
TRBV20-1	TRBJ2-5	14	SASSGGRIYQETQY
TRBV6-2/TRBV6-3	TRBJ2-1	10	ASSYSGVGLF
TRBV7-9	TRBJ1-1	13	ASSSLTRLNTEAF
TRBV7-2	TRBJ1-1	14	ASSPSARGANTEAF
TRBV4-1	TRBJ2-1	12	ASSRPGQSREQF
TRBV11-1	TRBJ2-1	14	ASSGEPLAWYNEQF
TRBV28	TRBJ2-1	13	ASSLVGGGYNEQF
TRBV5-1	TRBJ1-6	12	ASSTGGTGERLH
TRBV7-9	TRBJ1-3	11	ASSANIGNTIY
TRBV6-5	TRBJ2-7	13	ASSYSGTGTYEQY
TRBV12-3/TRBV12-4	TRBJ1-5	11	ASSPAVRQPQH
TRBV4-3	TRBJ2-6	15	ASSQVQGIAGANVLT
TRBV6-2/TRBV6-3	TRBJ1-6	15	ASSPGRDRDGNSPLH
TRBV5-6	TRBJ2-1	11	ASSLGAPNEQF
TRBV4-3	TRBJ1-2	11	ASSQWQGDGYT
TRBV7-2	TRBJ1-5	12	ASSHGGESQPQH
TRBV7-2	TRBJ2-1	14	ASSLEPRQPYNEQF
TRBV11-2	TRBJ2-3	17	ASSLVPGQGAIVPDTQY
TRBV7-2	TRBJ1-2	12	ASSLGGVNYGYT
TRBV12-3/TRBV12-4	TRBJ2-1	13	ASSFGRGGVNEQF
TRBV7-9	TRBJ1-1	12	ASSRAEGRSEAF
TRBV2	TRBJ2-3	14	ASSEGLAGNTDTQY
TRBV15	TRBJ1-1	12	ATSRLPENTEAF
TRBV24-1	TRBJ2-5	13	ATSDNPPLQETQY
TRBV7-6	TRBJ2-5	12	ASRRRQGLETQY
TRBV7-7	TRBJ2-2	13	ASSPGTHSTGELF
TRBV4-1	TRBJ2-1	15	ASSQDRGGASYNEQF
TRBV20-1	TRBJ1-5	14	SAYYPGQGSNQPQH
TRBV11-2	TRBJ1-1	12	ASSQSPPDTEAF
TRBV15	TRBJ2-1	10	ATSRDRVEQF
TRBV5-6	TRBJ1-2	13	ASSVLGRGAYGYT
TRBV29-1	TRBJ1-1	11	SVEDYRSAEAF
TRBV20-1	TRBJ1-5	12	SAAGTYSNQPQH
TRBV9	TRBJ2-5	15	AYNRGRKMWHQETQY
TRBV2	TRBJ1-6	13	ASSDGGTGRSPLH
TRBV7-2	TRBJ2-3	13	ASSLAPDRADTQY
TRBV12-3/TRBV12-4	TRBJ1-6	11	ASGGQGVSPLH
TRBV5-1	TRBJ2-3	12	ASSLSSGGVTQY
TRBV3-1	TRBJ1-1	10	ASSQSPLAAF
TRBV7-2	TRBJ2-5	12	ASLPGRIQETQY
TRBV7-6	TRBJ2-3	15	ASSRSTQGGSTDTQY
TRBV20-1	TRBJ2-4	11	SAAGDRGNIQY